A selection of T cell receptor beta chains follows, all from one sample in a study of blood T cell repertoires in COVID-19. The method was immunoSEQ multiplex PCR; TCRdb's version includes in-frame clones alone and lacks a portion of them. The table has approximately 100,000 clones, around 90% seen once; the top ten hold about 6.3%. The sequencing sample was made of peripheral blood. The source of these receptors is a woman aged 55-70 years with acute or convalescent COVID-19. Each CDR3 is given with its conserved first and last residue. A D gene is named only where the DNA matches it firmly. Only some rows state a clone size, as once, few, many or a class for expanded clones.

TRBV28	-	TRBJ2-5	-	TGTGCCAGCAGTGGCGACAGGGAGACCCAGTACTTC	CASSGDRETQYF
TRBV7-2	-	TRBJ2-2	-	TGTGCCAGCAGCTTAGCGCTGGCAGGGGAGCTGTTTTTT	CASSLALAGELFF
TRBV19	-	TRBJ2-2	-	TGTGCCAGTAGTATAATGGGCAGGGTCGACGGGGAGCTGTTTTTT	CASSIMGRVDGELFF
TRBV5-1	-	TRBJ1-1	-	TGCGCCAGCAAACATCCCGGGGAGAACACTGAAGCTTTCTTT	CASKHPGENTEAFF
TRBV9	-	TRBJ1-2	TRBD1	TGTGCCAGCAGCGGGGGGCAGGGGGACAGGGCTAAAAAGAACTATGGCTACACCTTC	CASSGGQGDRAKKNYGYTF
TRBV6-5	-	TRBJ1-1	-	TGTGCCACCCGCAGGCCGATGAACACTGAAGCTTTCTTT	CATRRPMNTEAFF
TRBV27	-	TRBJ1-1	TRBD1	TGTGCCAGCCTTCCGGGACAGACTTTGAACACTGAAGCTTTCTTT	CASLPGQTLNTEAFF
TRBV9	-	TRBJ2-1	TRBD2	TGTGCCAGCAGCGTAGGGTCTAGCGGTCACAATGAGCAGTTCTTC	CASSVGSSGHNEQFF
TRBV28	-	TRBJ2-1	TRBD2	TGTGCCAGCCGCGAAAGCGGGAGGAACTACAATGAGCAGTTCTTC	CASRESGRNYNEQFF
TRBV7-9	-	TRBJ2-1	-	TGTGCCAGCGGCCCCATCTCCTACAATGAGCAGTTCTTC	CASGPISYNEQFF
TRBV3-1/TRBV3-2	-	TRBJ2-6	TRBD2	TGTGCCAGCAGCCAAGTCCTAGCGGGAGCTGGGGCCAACGTCCTGACTTTC	CASSQVLAGAGANVLTF
TRBV30	-	TRBJ1-1	-	TGTGCCTGGAGTCAGGACACTGAAGCTTTCTTT	CAWSQDTEAFF
TRBV19	-	TRBJ1-1	TRBD1	TGTGCCAGTAGTGTTCCCGGGACAGGGGGCACTGAAGCTTTCTTT	CASSVPGTGGTEAFF
TRBV24-1	-	TRBJ2-3	-	TGTGCCACCAGTGGTCACTACACAGATACGCAGTATTTT	CATSGHYTDTQYF
TRBV28	-	TRBJ2-1	TRBD2	TGTGCCAGCAGTTCCCCCCATAAGCGGGAGGGGGCTGAGCAGTTCTTC	CASSSPHKREGAEQFF
TRBV15	-	TRBJ1-3	TRBD1	TGTGCCACCAGCAGGTGGGGGACAGCCTCTGGAAACACCATATATTTT	CATSRWGTASGNTIYF
TRBV28	-	TRBJ1-6	TRBD1	TGTGCCAGCAGTCCCTCGACAGGGGGAGGTTCACCCCTCCACTTT	CASSPSTGGGSPLHF
TRBV12-3/TRBV12-4	once	TRBJ2-1	TRBD2	TGTGCCAGCAGTTTACGGGAGGGTAGTGAGCAGTTCTTC	CASSLREGSEQFF
TRBV28	-	TRBJ1-2	TRBD1	TGTGCCAGCAGTTCGGGACAGGGGCGGGATGGCTACACCTTC	CASSSGQGRDGYTF